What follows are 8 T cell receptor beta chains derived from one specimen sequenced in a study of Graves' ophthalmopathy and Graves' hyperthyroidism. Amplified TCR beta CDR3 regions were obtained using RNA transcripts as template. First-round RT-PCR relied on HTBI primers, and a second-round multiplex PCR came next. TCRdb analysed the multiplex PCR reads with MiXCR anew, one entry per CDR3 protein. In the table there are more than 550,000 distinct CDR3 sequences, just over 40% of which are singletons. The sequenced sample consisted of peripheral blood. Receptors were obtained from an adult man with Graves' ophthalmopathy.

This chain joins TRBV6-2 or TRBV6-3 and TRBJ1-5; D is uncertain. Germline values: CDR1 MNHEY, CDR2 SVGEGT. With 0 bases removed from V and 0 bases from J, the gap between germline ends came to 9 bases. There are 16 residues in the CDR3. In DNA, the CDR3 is TGTGCCAGCAGTTACTCGACGACTTATAGCAATCAGCCCCAGCATTTT. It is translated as CASSYSTTYSNQPQHF.

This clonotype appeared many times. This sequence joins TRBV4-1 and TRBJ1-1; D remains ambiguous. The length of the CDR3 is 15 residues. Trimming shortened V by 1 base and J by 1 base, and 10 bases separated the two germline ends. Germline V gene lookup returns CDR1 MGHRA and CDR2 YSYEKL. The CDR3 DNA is TGCGCCAGCAGCCAAGGGGCAGGATCGAACACTGAAGCTTTCTTT. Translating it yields CASSQGAGSNTEAFF.

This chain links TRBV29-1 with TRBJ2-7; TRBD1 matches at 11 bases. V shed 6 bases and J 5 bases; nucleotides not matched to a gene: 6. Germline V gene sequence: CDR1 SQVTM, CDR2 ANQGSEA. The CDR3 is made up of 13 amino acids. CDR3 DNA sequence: TGCAGCGTGGTTGGACAGGGGGCCGACGAGCAGTACTTC. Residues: CSVVGQGADEQYF.

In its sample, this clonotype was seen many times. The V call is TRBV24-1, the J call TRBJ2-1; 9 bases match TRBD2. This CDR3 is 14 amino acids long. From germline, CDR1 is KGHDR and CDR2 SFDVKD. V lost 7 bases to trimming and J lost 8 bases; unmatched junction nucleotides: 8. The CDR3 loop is CATRASGMDDEQFF. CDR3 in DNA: TGTGCCACCAGGGCTAGCGGGATGGACGATGAGCAGTTCTTC.

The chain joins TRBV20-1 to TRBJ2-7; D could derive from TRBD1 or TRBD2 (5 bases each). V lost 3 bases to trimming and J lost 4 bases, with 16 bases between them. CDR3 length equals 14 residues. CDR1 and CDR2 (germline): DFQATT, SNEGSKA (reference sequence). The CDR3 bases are TGCAGTGCTAGTTTAGCCGGGACGAGTTACGAGCAGTACTTC. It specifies CSASLAGTSYEQYF.

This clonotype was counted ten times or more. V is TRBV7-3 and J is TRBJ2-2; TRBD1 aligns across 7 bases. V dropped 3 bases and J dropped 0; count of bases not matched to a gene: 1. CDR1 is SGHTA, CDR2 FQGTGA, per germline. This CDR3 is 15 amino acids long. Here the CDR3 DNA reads TGTGCCAGCAGCTTGACAGGGTCGAACACCGGGGAGCTGTTTTTT. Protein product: CASSLTGSNTGELFF. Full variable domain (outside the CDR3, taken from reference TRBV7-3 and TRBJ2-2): GAGVSQTPSNKVTEKGKYVELRCDPISGHTALYWYRQSLGQGPEFLIYFQGTGAADDSGLPNDRFFAVRPEGSVSTLKIQRTERGDSAVYLCASSLTGSNTGELFFGEGSRLTVL.

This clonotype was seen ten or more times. CDR3 DNA sequence: TGCAGTGCTAGTTGGTCCTCCCGGACCGAGCAGTACTTC. Translated: CSASWSSRTEQYF. The chain couples TRBV20-1 to TRBJ2-7; no definite D call. The V end was cut by 3 bases, the J end by 6 bases, with 15 bases between. This CDR3 contains 13 residues. CDR1 and CDR2 from the germline V gene are DFQATT and SNEGSKA (reference sequence).

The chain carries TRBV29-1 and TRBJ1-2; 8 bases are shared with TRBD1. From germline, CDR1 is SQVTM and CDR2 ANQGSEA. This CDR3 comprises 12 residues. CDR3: CRDMGQGAGYTF. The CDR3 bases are TGCAGAGATATGGGCCAGGGGGCTGGCTACACCTTC.